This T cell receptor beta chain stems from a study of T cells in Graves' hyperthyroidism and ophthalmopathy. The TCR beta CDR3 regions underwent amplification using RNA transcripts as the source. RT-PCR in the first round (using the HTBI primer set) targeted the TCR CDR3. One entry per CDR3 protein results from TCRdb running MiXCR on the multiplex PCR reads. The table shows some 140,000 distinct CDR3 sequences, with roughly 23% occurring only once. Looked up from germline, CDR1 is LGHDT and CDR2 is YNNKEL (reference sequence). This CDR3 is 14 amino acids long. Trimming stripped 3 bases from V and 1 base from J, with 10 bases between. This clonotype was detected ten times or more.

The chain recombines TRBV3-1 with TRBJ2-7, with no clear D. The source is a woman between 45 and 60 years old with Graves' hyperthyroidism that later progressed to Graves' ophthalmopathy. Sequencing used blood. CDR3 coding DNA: TGTGCCAGCAGCCAGGCCAGCTCATCCTACGAGCAGTACTTC. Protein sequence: CASSQASSSYEQYF.